This T cell receptor beta chain emerged from a study of blood T cell repertoires in COVID-19 (dated by TCRdb to about 2020). At the level of the whole study: Samples covering the acute and convalescent phases of COVID-19 were provided by collaborators in the United States, Italy and Spain. The prospective study material was composed of cDNA or gDNA derived from T cells, B-cell-depleted T cells, or PBMCs. The dataset comprised deeply sampled blood TCRbeta repertoires from subjects exposed to, actively infected with, or recovered from COVID-19. A freely available public database, intended as a resource for researchers studying the immune response to SARS-CoV-2, is where the repertoires were released. The samples were drawn from two sources: the first 160 participants of the ongoing ImmuneRACE study, and fewer than 1,500 subjects contributed by 6 global collaborators. A de-identified subject ID, COVID-19 status, age in years and sex were almost always included in the sample metadata. HLA class I and class II types, where available, came from metadata supplied by the sample provider rather than from assay-based typing. The investigation overall reported the following: The amount of clinical and demographic metadata varied by source and participant and was provided uncurated.

For this clone: No cognate antigen has been identified for it. One base away there is no much larger clone; base qualities are not given.

The CDR3 runs 14 amino acids, cysteine and phenylalanine included. The only DNA kept is the CDR3, 42 bases in frame from the first base. The V and J ends are trimmed by 1 base and 1 base, leaving 5 bases between them. For CDR1 and CDR2, the germline V gene (reference sequence) lists LGHDT and YNNKEL. Each collaborating institution followed its own protocols to collect whole blood in K2EDTA tubes. For TCRbeta analysis, collaborators shipped samples in one of three forms: frozen whole blood, isolated PBMCs, or DNA extracted from either of those sample types. TCRbeta CDR3 regions were amplified from genomic DNA by means of the immunoSEQ Assay, a bias-controlled multiplex PCR. Under the source paper's analysis protocol: Within the assay, amplification of reference gene primers was used to estimate how many nucleated cells each sample contained. To quantify the absolute abundance of each unique TCRbeta CDR3 rearrangement, sequence reads were collapsed and filtered. For each sample, productive Simpson clonality was calculated as the square root of Simpson's diversity index over productive rearrangements. Held by TCRdb, this immuneACCESS table contains in-frame sequences only and omits some clones. Under half of the omission traces to an unresolved V gene where checked; the cause of the rest is unknown. The V and J calls and clone size were taken over from that table, and D and trimming were inferred from the DNA. The table for this sample lists 85,000 to 130,000 clones; approximately 86% of them were counted only once. The biggest ten clones account for less than 7.5% of the sample.

The chain couples TRBV3-1 (or the pseudogene TRBV3-2) to TRBJ2-1; TRBD2 might be the D gene, on 5 matching bases. This receptor was taken from a woman aged 60-75 years with acute or convalescent COVID-19. Input material: peripheral blood. The DNA is as follows: TGTGCCAGCAGCCAAGCGGGATCCTACAATGAGCAGTTCTTC. Its product reads: CASSQAGSYNEQFF.